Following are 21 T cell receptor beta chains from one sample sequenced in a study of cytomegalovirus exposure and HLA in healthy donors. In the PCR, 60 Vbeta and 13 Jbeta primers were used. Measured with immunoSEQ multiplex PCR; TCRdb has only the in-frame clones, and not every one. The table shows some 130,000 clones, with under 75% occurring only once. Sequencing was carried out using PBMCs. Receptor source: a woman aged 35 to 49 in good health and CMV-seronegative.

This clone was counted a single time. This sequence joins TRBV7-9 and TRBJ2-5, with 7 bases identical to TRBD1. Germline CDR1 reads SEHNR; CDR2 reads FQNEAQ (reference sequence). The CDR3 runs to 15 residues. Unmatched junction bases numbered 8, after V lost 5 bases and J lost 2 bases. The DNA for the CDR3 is TGTGCCAGCAGCCCAGAGGGGGCAGGGCAAGAGACCCAGTACTTC. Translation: CASSPEGAGQETQYF.

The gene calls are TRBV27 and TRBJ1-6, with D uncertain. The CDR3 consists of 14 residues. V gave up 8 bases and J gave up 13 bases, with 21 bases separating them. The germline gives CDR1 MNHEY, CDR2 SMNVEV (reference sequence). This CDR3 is CASGADLRSSPLHF. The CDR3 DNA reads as TGTGCCAGCGGAGCAGACTTACGATCTTCCCCCCTCCACTTT.

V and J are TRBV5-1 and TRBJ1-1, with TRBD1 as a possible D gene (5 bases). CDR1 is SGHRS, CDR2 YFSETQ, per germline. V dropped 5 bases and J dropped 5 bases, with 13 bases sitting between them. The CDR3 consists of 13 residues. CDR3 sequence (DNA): TGCGCCAGCAGTCGTACGGGGGATACTGAAGCTTTCTTT. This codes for CASSRTGDTEAFF.

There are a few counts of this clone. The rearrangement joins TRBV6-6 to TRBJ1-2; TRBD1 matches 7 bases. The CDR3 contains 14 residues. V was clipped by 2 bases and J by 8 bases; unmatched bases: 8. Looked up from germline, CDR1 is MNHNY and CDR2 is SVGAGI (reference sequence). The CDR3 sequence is CASSYADRVGGYTF. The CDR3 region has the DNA TGTGCCAGCAGTTACGCAGACAGGGTTGGGGGCTACACCTTC.

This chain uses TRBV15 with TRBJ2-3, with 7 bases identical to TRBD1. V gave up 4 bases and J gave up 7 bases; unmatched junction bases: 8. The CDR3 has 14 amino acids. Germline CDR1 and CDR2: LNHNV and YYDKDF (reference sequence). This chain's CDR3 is CATSKDRNEYTQYF. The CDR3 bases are TGTGCCACCAGCAAGGACAGGAACGAGTATACGCAGTATTTT.

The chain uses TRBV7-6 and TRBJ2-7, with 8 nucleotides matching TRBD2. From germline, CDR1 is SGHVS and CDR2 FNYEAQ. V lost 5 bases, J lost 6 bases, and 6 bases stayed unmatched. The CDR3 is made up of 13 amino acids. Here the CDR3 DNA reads TGTGCCAGCAGCCCTCGCGGGGGGAGCGAGCAGTACTTC. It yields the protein CASSPRGGSEQYF.

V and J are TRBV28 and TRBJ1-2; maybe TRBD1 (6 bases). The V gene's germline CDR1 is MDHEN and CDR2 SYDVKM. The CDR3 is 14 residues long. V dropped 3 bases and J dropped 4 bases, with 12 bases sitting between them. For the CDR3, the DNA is TGTGCCAGCAGTTTCGGAGACAGGATCTATGGCTACACCTTC. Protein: CASSFGDRIYGYTF.

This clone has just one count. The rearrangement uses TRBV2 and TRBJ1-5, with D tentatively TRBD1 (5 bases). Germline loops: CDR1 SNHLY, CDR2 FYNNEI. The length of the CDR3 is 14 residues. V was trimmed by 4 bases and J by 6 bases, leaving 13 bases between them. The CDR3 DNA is TGTGCCAGCAGTGTGGGGGGGGGTCGTCAGCCCCAGCATTTT. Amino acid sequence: CASSVGGGRQPQHF.

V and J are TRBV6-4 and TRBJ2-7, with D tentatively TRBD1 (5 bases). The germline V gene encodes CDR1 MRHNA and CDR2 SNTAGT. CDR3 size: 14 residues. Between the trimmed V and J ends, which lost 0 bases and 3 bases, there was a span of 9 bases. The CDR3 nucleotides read TGTGCCAGCAGTGACTCGACAGTAGGCTACGAGCAGTACTTC. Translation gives CASSDSTVGYEQYF.

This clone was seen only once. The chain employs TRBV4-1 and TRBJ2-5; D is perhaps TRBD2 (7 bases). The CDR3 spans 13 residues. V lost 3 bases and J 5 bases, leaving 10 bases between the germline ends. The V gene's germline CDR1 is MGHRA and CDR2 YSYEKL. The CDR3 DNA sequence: TGCGCCAGCAGCCAGGCGGGGGCCGAGACCCAGTACTTC. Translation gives CASSQAGAETQYF.

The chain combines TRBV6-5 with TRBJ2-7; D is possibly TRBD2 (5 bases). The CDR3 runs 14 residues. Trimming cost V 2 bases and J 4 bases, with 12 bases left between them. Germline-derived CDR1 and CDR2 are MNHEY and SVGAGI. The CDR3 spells CASSYRDQSYEQYF. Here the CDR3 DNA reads TGTGCCAGCAGTTACCGGGATCAGTCATACGAGCAGTACTTC.

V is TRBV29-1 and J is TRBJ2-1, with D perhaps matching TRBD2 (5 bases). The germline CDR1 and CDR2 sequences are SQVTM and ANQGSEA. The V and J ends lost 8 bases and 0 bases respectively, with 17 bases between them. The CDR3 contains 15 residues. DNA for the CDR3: TGCAGCATTGGGAAAGGACTCAGCTCCTACAATGAGCAGTTCTTC. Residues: CSIGKGLSSYNEQFF.

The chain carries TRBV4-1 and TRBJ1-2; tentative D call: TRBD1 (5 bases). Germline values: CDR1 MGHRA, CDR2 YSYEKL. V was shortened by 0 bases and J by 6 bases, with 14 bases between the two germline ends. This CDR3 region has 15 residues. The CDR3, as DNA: TGCGCCAGCAGCCAAGACGAATTTCCGGGGGATGGCTACACCTTC. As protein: CASSQDEFPGDGYTF.

The DNA for the CDR3 is TGTGCCAGCAGGCAGGACAATATGAATTCACCCCTCCACTTT. Its protein is CASRQDNMNSPLHF. V and J are TRBV11-1 and TRBJ1-6; possibly TRBD1 for D (5 bases). The CDR3 consists of 14 residues. The V end was cut by 6 bases, the J end by 7 bases, with 13 bases between. CDR1 and CDR2 (germline): SGHAT, FQDESV (reference sequence). Using reference TRBV11-1 and TRBJ1-6 for the parts outside the CDR3, the full variable domain is EAEVAQSPRYKITEKSQAVAFWCDPISGHATLYWYRQILGQGPELLVQFQDESVVDDSQLPKDRFSAERLKGVDSTLKIQPAELGDSAMYLCASRQDNMNSPLHFGNGTRLTVT.

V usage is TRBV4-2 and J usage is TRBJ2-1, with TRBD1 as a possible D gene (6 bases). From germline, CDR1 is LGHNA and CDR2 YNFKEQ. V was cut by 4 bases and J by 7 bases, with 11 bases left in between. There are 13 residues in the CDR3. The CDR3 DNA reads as TGTGCCAGCAGCCTCAGGGGCGGGAATGAGCAGTTCTTC. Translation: CASSLRGGNEQFF.

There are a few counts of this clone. CDR3 in DNA: TGTGCCAGCAGCCGGGACATAGGAAACACCATATATTTT. This sequence encodes CASSRDIGNTIYF. The chain recombines TRBV6-5 with TRBJ1-3, with a tentative D call TRBD1 (6 bases). There are 13 residues in the CDR3. Germline V lookup: CDR1 MNHEY, CDR2 SVGAGI. V gave up 6 bases and J gave up 4 bases, with 10 bases separating them.

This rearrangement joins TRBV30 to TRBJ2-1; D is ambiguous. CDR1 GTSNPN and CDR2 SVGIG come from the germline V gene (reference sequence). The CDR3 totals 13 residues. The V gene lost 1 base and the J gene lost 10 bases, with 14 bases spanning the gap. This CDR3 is CAWSDNLAREQFF. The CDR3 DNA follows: TGTGCCTGGAGTGATAACCTGGCGAGGGAGCAGTTCTTC.

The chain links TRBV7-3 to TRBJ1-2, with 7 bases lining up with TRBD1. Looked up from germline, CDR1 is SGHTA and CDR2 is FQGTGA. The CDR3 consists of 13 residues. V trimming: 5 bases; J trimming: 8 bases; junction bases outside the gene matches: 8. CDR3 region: CASSPTGIGGYTF. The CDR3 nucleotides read TGTGCCAGCAGCCCGACAGGGATAGGAGGCTACACCTTC.

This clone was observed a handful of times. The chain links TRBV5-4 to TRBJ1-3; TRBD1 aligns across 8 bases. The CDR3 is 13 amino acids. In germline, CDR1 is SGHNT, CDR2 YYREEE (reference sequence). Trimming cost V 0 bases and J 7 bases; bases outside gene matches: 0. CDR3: CASSLGTGNTIYF. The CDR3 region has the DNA TGTGCCAGCAGCTTGGGGACAGGGAACACCATATATTTT.

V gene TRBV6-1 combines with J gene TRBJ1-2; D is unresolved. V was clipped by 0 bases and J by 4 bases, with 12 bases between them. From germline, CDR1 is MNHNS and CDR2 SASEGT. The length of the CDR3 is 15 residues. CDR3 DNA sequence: TGTGCCAGCAGTGAAGCTTATTCCGGGTCCTATGGCTACACCTTC. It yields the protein CASSEAYSGSYGYTF.

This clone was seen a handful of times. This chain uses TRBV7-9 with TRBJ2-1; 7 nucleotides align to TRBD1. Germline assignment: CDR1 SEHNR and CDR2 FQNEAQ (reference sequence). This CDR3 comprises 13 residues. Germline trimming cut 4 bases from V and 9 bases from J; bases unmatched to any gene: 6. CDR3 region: CASSSGQVGEQFF. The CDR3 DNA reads TGTGCCAGCAGCTCCGGACAGGTCGGTGAGCAGTTCTTC. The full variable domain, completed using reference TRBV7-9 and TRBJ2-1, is DTGVSQNPRHKITKRGQNVTFRCDPISEHNRLYWYRQTLGQGPEFLTYFQNEAQLEKSRLLSDRFSAERPKGSFSTLEIQRTEQGDSAMYLCASSSGQVGEQFFGPGTRLTVL.